A selection of T cell receptor beta chains follows, all from one sample in a study of response to subunit inactivated influenza vaccine. TCRdb re-derived calls from the RT-PCR reads in MiXCR, one entry per CDR3 protein. The table shows around 850,000 distinct CDR3 sequences, with roughly 18% occurring only once. The starting material was PBMCs from blood, obtained 5 to 6 days after vaccination. All receptors derive from a man aged 45-65 years who received an inactivated influenza vaccine. Each CDR3 is given with its conserved first and last residue. The D gene is left open where the match is weak. Only part of the rows carry a size: once, few, many, or a class if the clone is expanded.

clone size	V gene	J gene	D gene	CDR3 protein	CDR3 DNA
many	TRBV20-1	TRBJ2-1	TRBD2	CSATALGGIYNEQFF	TGCAGTGCTACCGCACTGGGGGGGATATACAATGAGCAGTTCTTC
-	TRBV6-1	TRBJ2-3	TRBD2	CASRRTSTRSDTQYF	TGTGCCAGCAGACGGACTAGCACGAGGTCAGATACGCAGTATTTT
-	TRBV7-7	TRBJ2-5	TRBD2	CASSLSGVSEETQYF	TGTGCTAGCAGTTTAAGCGGGGTTTCGGAAGAGACCCAGTACTTC
few	TRBV12-3/TRBV12-4	TRBJ1-6	TRBD1	CASSSTGDRSPLHF	TGTGCCAGCAGTTCGACAGGGGATCGTTCACCCCTCCACTTT
-	TRBV20-1	TRBJ2-7	-	CSARDRGAEYEQYF	TGCAGTGCTAGAGATCGCGGGGCAGAATACGAGCAGTACTTC
-	TRBV18	TRBJ2-5	TRBD2	CASSPTTSGQETQYF	TGTGCCAGCTCCCCCACGACTAGCGGGCAAGAGACCCAGTACTTC
few	TRBV28	TRBJ1-5	TRBD1	CASSASGGLGSLGDQPQHF	TGTGCCAGCAGTGCCTCAGGGGGCCTGGGCTCCTTGGGAGATCAGCCCCAGCATTTT
-	TRBV10-3	TRBJ1-5	-	CAISGSGEYSNQPQHF	TGTGCCATCAGTGGGTCGGGAGAGTATAGCAATCAGCCCCAGCATTTT
few	TRBV12-3/TRBV12-4	TRBJ1-1	-	CASSPGGASNTEAFF	TGTGCCAGCAGCCCGGGTGGGGCGTCGAACACTGAAGCTTTCTTT
-	TRBV2	TRBJ1-4	TRBD1	CASSGTGGRNEKLFF	TGTGCCAGCAGCGGGACAGGGGGCAGGAATGAAAAACTGTTTTTT
-	TRBV27	TRBJ2-7	TRBD2	CASSRLAGGFYEQYF	TGTGCCAGCAGTCGTCTAGCGGGAGGGTTCTACGAGCAGTACTTC
-	TRBV19	TRBJ2-7	-	CASSIGRDAWEQYF	TGTGCCAGTAGTATCGGACGGGACGCTTGGGAGCAGTACTTC
-	TRBV3-1	TRBJ2-7	-	CASSRVQGYEQYF	TGTGCCAGCAGCCGCGTACAGGGTTACGAGCAGTACTTC
-	TRBV10-3	TRBJ2-7	TRBD1	CAISAPTGSEQYF	TGTGCCATCTCGGCCCCGACAGGGAGCGAGCAGTACTTC
-	TRBV21-1	TRBJ2-2	-	CASSNLLALGGELFF	TGTGCCAGCAGCAACTTACTAGCTCTTGGCGGGGAGCTGTTTTTT
-	TRBV7-8	TRBJ1-2	TRBD1	CASSSWDRVGANYGYTF	TGTGCCAGCAGCTCATGGGACAGGGTGGGAGCTAACTATGGCTACACCTTC
few	TRBV12-3/TRBV12-4	TRBJ2-2	TRBD1	CASRFGTGFTGELFF	TGTGCCAGCAGGTTCGGGACAGGGTTCACCGGGGAGCTGTTTTTT
few	TRBV7-9	TRBJ2-2	TRBD2	CASSFPAGGPGTGELFF	TGTGCCAGCAGCTTCCCCGCGGGGGGGCCGGGCACCGGGGAGCTGTTTTTT
-	TRBV5-5	TRBJ2-7	-	CASSRGFGGDSYEQYF	TGTGCCAGCAGCAGGGGGTTCGGGGGCGACTCCTACGAGCAGTACTTC